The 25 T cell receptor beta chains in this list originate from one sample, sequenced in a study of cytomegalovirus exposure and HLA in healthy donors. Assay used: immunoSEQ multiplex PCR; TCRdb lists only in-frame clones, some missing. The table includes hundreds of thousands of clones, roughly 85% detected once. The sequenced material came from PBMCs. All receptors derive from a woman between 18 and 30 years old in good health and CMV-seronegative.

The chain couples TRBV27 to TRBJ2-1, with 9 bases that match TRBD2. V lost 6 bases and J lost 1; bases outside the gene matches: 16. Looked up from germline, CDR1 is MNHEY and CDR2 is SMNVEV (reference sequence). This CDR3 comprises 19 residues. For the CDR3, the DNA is TGTGCCAGCAGCCAAGAAGGGGGTCCTAGCGGGGTTTCCTACAATGAGCAGTTCTTC. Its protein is CASSQEGGPSGVSYNEQFF.

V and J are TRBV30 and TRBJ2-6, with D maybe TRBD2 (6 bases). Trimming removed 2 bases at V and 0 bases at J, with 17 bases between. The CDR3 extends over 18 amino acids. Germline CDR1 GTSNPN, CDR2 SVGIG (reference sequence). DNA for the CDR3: TGTGCCTGGAGTCCGAGTTGGGGGAGGATCTCTGGGGCCAACGTCCTGACTTTC. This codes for CAWSPSWGRISGANVLTF.

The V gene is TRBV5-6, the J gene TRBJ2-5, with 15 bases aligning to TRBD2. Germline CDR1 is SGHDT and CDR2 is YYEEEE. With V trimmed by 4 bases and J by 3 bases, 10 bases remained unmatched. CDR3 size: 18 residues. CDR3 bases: TGTGCCAGCAGCACGAGGACTAGCGGGGGGGCCAGAAAAGAGACCCAGTACTTC. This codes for CASSTRTSGGARKETQYF.

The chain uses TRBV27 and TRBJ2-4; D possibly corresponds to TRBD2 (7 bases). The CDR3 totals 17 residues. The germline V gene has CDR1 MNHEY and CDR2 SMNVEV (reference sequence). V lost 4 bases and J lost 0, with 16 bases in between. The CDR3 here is CASSWGGLGLAKNIQYF. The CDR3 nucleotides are TGTGCCAGCAGTTGGGGGGGGCTGGGTCTAGCCAAAAACATTCAGTACTTC.

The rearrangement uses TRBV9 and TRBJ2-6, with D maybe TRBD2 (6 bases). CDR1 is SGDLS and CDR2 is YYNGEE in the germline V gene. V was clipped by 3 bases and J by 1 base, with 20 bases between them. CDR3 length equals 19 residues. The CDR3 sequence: CASSARRGIGMSGANVLTF. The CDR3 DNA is TGTGCCAGCAGCGCCCGGCGGGGAATAGGCATGTCTGGGGCCAACGTCCTGACTTTC.

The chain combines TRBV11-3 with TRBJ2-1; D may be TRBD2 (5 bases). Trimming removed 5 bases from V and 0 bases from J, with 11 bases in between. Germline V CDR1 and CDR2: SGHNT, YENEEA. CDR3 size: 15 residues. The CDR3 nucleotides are TGTGCCAGCAGCCGAAGCGGTGACTCCTACAATGAGCAGTTCTTC. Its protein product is CASSRSGDSYNEQFF.

The CDR3 DNA is TGTGCCGGGGCGGACTGGACGGGGGGGAGCACAGATACGCAGTATTTT. It translates to CAGADWTGGSTDTQYF. The J gene is TRBJ2-3, the V gene TRBV2; 8 nucleotides line up with TRBD2. This CDR3 contains 16 residues. Germline loops: CDR1 SNHLY, CDR2 FYNNEI. V gave up 11 bases and J gave up 0 bases; unmatched junction bases: 13.

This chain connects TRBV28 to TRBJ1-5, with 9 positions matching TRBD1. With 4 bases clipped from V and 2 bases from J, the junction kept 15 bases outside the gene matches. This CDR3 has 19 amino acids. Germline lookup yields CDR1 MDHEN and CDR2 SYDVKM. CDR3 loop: CASSSPKRTGGPGNQPQHF. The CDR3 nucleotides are TGTGCCAGCAGTTCACCTAAAAGAACAGGGGGCCCGGGCAATCAGCCCCAGCATTTT.

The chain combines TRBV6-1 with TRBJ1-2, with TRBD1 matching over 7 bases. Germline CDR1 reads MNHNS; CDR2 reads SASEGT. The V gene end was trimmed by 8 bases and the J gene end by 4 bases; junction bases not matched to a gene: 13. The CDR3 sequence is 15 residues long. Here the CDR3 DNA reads TGTGCCAGCGTTGCTTCGAGGGACAGCTCCTATGGCTACACCTTC. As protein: CASVASRDSSYGYTF.

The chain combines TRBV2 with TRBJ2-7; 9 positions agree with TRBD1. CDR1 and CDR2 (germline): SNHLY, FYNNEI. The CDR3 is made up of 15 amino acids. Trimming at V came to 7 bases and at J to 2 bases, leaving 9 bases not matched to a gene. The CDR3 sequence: CASKVMGTGPYEQYF. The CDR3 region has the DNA TGTGCCAGCAAAGTAATGGGGACAGGGCCCTACGAGCAGTACTTC.

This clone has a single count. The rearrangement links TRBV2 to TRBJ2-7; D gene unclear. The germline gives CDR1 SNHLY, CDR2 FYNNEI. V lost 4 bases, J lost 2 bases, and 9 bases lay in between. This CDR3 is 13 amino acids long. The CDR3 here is CASSGRPTYEQYF. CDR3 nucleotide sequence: TGTGCCAGCAGTGGGCGGCCCACCTACGAGCAGTACTTC.

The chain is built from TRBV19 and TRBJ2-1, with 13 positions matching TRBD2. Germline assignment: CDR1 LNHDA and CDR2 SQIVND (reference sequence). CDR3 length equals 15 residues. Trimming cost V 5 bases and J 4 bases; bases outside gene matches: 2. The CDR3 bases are TGTGCCAGTAGTCAACTAGCGGGGGGGTACAATGAGCAGTTCTTC. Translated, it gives CASSQLAGGYNEQFF.

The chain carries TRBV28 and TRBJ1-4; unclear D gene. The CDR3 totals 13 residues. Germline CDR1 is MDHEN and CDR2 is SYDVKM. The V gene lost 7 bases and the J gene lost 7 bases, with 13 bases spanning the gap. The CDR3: CASTGVGSEKLFF. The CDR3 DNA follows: TGTGCCAGCACCGGGGTGGGTTCTGAAAAACTGTTTTTT.

CDR3: CASSFGTGVPGELFF. CDR3 DNA: TGTGCCAGCAGCTTCGGGACAGGGGTTCCCGGGGAGCTGTTTTTT. V gene TRBV9 combines with J gene TRBJ2-2, with 10 bases lining up with TRBD1. V dropped 4 bases and J dropped 6; count of bases not matched to a gene: 6. Germline V gives CDR1 SGDLS, CDR2 YYNGEE. CDR3 length: 15 amino acids.

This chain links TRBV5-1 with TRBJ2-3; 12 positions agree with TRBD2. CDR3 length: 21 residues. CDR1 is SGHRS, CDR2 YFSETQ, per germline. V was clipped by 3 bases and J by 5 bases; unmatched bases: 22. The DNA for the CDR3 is TGCGCCAGCAGCTACCCCCGGACAGGAGGTCTAGCGGGGGGGCAGGGAGATACGCAGTATTTT. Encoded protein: CASSYPRTGGLAGGQGDTQYF.

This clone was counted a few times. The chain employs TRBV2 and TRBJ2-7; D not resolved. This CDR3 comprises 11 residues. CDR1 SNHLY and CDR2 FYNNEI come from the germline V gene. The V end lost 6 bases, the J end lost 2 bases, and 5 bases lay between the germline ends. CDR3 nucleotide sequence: TGTGCCAGCAGCACTACCTACGAGCAGTACTTC. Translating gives CASSTTYEQYF.

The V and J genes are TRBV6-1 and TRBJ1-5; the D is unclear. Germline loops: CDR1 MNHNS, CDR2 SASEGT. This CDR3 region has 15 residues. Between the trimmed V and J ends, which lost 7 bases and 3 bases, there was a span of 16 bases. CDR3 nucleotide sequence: TGTGCCAGCACTACCCACCGGGTGAACAATCAGCCCCAGCATTTT. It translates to CASTTHRVNNQPQHF.

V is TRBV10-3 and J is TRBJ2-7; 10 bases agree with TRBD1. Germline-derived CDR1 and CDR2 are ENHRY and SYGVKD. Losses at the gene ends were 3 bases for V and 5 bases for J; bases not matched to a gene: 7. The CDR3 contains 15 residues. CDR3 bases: TGTGCCATCAGTGATTTGGACAGGGGGTTTCACGAGCAGTACTTC. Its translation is CAISDLDRGFHEQYF.

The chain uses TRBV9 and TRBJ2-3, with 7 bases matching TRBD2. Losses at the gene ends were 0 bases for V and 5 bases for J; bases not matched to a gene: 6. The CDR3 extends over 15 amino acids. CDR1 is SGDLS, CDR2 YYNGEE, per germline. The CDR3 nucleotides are TGTGCCAGCAGCGTAGGTTCTAGCGGACGAGATACGCAGTATTTT. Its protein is CASSVGSSGRDTQYF.

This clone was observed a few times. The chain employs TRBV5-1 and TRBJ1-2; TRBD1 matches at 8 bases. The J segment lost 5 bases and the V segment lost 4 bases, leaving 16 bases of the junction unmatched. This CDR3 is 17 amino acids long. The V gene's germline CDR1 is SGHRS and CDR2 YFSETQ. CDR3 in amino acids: CASSRQVGQGVGYGYTF. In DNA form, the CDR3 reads TGCGCCAGCAGCCGACAAGTCGGACAGGGAGTTGGGTATGGCTACACCTTC.

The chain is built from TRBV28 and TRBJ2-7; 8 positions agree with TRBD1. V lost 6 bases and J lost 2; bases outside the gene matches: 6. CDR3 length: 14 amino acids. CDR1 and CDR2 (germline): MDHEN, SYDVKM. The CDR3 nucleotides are TGTGCCAGCAGACGGACAGGGCCCCCCTACGAGCAGTACTTC. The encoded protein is CASRRTGPPYEQYF. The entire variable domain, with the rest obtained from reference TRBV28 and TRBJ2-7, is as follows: DVKVTQSSRYLVKRTGEKVFLECVQDMDHENMFWYRQDPGLGLRLIYFSYDVKMKEKGDIPEGYSVSREKKERFSLILESASTNQTSMYLCASRRTGPPYEQYFGPGTRLTVT.

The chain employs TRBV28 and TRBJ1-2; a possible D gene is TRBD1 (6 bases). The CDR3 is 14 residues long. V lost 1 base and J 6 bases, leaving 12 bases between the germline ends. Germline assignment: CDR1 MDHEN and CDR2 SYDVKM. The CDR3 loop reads CASSLSVQGDGYTF. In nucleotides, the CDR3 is TGTGCCAGCAGTTTATCGGTACAGGGAGATGGCTACACCTTC.

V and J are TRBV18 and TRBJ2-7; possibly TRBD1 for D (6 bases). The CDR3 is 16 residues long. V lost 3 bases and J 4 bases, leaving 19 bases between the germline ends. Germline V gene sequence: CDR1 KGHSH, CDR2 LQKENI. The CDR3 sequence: CASSPGAPGKKYEQYF. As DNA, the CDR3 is TGTGCCAGCTCACCGGGGGCTCCAGGGAAGAAATACGAGCAGTACTTC.

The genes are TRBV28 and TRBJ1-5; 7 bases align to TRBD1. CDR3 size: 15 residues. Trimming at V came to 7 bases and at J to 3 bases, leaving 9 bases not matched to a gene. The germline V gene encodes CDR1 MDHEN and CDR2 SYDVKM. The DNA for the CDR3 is TGTGCCAGCAACCCCGGACAGGTATTCAATCAGCCCCAGCATTTT. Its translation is CASNPGQVFNQPQHF.

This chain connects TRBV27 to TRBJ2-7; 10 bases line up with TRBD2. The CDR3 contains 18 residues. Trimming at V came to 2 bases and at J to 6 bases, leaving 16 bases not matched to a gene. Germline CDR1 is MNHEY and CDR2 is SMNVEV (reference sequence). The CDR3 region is CASSLLLPASLAGVEQYF. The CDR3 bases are TGTGCCAGCAGTTTACTACTTCCTGCTTCCCTAGCGGGAGTCGAGCAGTACTTC.